The T cell receptor (beta chain) described here comes from a study of cytomegalovirus exposure and HLA in healthy donors. Findings of the study overall: Among immune exposure information, only CMV serostatus was available. Common viral pathogens (according to a later analysis) appeared linked to several of the most significant clusters. Cytomegalovirus status, reportedly, was diagnosed with high specificity and sensitivity by the classifier.

PCR employed 60 Vbeta and 13 Jbeta primers. TCRdb's table, derived via immunoSEQ multiplex PCR, lists solely in-frame clones and lacks some. The sample carries about 120,000 clones, roughly 72% recorded once. In the case of this clone: As yet, its antigen is unknown.

V lost 4 bases and J lost 1, with 7 bases in between. The V gene's germline CDR1 is SNHLY and CDR2 FYNNEI. The CDR3 contains 13 residues. The chain joins TRBV2 to TRBJ2-5; no clear D gene. The sample was PBMCs. The clonotype was recovered from a male donor in good health and CMV-seronegative. The CDR3 DNA reads as TGTGCCAGCAGTGGTAACGGCCAAGAGACCCAGTACTTC. Its translation is CASSGNGQETQYF.